This entry lists 15 T cell receptor beta chains sequenced from one sample in a study of memory CD4+ T cells and cytomegalovirus serostatus. Single viable CD3+CD4+CD8-CD45RO+ cells were sorted as the memory CD4+ T cells. Profiling relied on immunoSEQ multiplex PCR, and the TCRdb table lists in-frame clones only, not all of them. The sample has under 45,000 clones; over 60% are singletons. Specimen: memory CD4+ T cells from blood. The source is an adult in good health and CMV-seronegative.

This chain joins TRBV28 and TRBJ1-2; TRBD1 might be the D (5 bases). The CDR3 totals 14 residues. The germline CDR1 and CDR2 sequences are MDHEN and SYDVKM. V was shortened by 6 bases and J by 4 bases, with 15 bases between the two germline ends. CDR3 loop: CASSPRAGTYGYTF. For the CDR3, the DNA is TGTGCCAGCAGCCCCAGGGCAGGGACCTATGGCTACACCTTC.

The rearrangement uses TRBV7-2 and TRBJ1-3, with TRBD1 as a possible D gene (6 bases). Germline CDR1 reads SGHTA; CDR2 reads FQGNSA. V was trimmed by 3 bases and J by 2 bases, leaving 11 bases between them. The CDR3 length is 15 residues. The CDR3 sequence is CASSFRSGAGNTIYF. The DNA of the CDR3 is TGTGCCAGCAGCTTCCGCTCAGGGGCTGGAAACACCATATATTTT. Filled out from reference TRBV7-2 and TRBJ1-3, the complete variable domain reads GAGVSQSPSNKVTEKGKDVELRCDPISGHTALYWYRQSLGQGLEFLIYFQGNSAPDKSGLPSDRFSAERTGGSVSTLTIQRTQQEDSAVYLCASSFRSGAGNTIYFGEGSWLTVV.

This chain uses TRBV6-5 with TRBJ2-5, with D maybe TRBD2 (5 bases). The CDR3 spans 16 residues. CDR1 and CDR2 (germline): MNHEY, SVGAGI. Trimming cost V 0 bases and J 4 bases, with 15 bases left between them. This chain's CDR3 is CASSYSNRGVGETQYF. CDR3 nucleotides: TGTGCCAGCAGTTACTCGAATCGGGGAGTAGGAGAGACCCAGTACTTC.

The CDR3 loop is CASSPSTGHYEQYF. The CDR3 region has the DNA TGTGCCAGCTCACCTTCGACAGGACACTACGAGCAGTACTTC. The J gene is TRBJ2-7, the V gene TRBV18; the D gene is possibly TRBD1 (6 bases). Germline CDR1 and CDR2: KGHSH and LQKENI. The ends were cut back, 3 bases at V and 3 bases at J, with 12 bases in the middle. The CDR3 has 14 amino acids.

The rearrangement uses TRBV5-1 and TRBJ1-1, with 8 bases that match TRBD1. Unmatched junction bases numbered 10, after V lost 2 bases and J lost 7 bases. Germline values: CDR1 SGHRS, CDR2 YFSETQ. This CDR3 region has 15 residues. Here the CDR3 reads CASSLLQGDSVEAFF. For the CDR3, the DNA is TGCGCCAGCAGCTTATTACAGGGGGACAGTGTTGAAGCTTTCTTT.

The rearrangement links TRBV5-6 to TRBJ1-4, with D possibly being TRBD1 (5 bases). Trimming took off 2 bases at V and 4 bases at J, with 12 bases between the two ends. Germline V lookup: CDR1 SGHDT, CDR2 YYEEEE. CDR3 length equals 15 residues. CDR3 bases: TGTGCCAGCAGCTTTACCGGACACCTTAATGAAAAACTGTTTTTT. Translation gives CASSFTGHLNEKLFF.

This chain uses TRBV18 with TRBJ1-6; 10 nucleotides align to TRBD1. The V gene end was trimmed by 3 bases and the J gene end by 6 bases; junction bases not matched to a gene: 2. This CDR3 is 15 amino acids long. The germline CDR1 and CDR2 sequences are KGHSH and LQKENI. CDR3 nucleotide sequence: TGTGCCAGCTCACCCGGGGACAGGGGTAATTCACCCCTCCACTTT. Translation gives CASSPGDRGNSPLHF.

V usage is TRBV28 and J usage is TRBJ2-1; 14 bases align to TRBD2. The J segment lost 5 bases and the V segment lost 5 bases, leaving 2 bases of the junction unmatched. This CDR3 has 15 amino acids. Looked up from germline, CDR1 is MDHEN and CDR2 is SYDVKM. The CDR3, as DNA: TGTGCCAGCAGTCGACTAGCGGGGGGGAACAATGAGCAGTTCTTC. Protein product: CASSRLAGGNNEQFF. The entire variable domain, with the rest obtained from reference TRBV28 and TRBJ2-1, is as follows: DVKVTQSSRYLVKRTGEKVFLECVQDMDHENMFWYRQDPGLGLRLIYFSYDVKMKEKGDIPEGYSVSREKKERFSLILESASTNQTSMYLCASSRLAGGNNEQFFGPGTRLTVL.

The chain employs TRBV7-3 and TRBJ2-5; 9 nucleotides line up with TRBD2. CDR3 length: 19 residues. Germline values: CDR1 SGHTA, CDR2 FQGTGA. The V gene end was trimmed by 1 base and the J gene end by 5 bases; junction bases not matched to a gene: 17. The CDR3 DNA follows: TGTGCCAGCAGCTTAAAGGAGGGGGGATTAGCGGGAGTCCGGGAGACCCAGTACTTC. Amino acids: CASSLKEGGLAGVRETQYF.

V is TRBV2 and J is TRBJ2-2; D not certain. CDR1 and CDR2 from the germline V gene are SNHLY and FYNNEI. The V end lost 5 bases, the J end lost 1 base, and 11 bases lay between the germline ends. This CDR3 contains 15 residues. CDR3 loop: CASSTDGVNTGELFF. CDR3 nucleotide sequence: TGTGCCAGCAGTACGGACGGAGTGAACACCGGGGAGCTGTTTTTT.

The V gene is TRBV30, the J gene TRBJ2-3; TRBD1 is a possible D gene (5 bases). This CDR3 region has 13 residues. CDR1 is GTSNPN and CDR2 is SVGIG in the germline V gene (reference sequence). V lost 2 bases and J 2 bases, leaving 8 bases between the germline ends. The CDR3 region is CAWSRQNTDTQYF. The CDR3 DNA reads TGTGCCTGGAGTAGACAGAACACAGATACGCAGTATTTT.

V is TRBV28 and J is TRBJ1-1; a weak D match, TRBD1 (5 bases). The CDR3 length is 12 residues. Looked up from germline, CDR1 is MDHEN and CDR2 is SYDVKM. Trimming shortened V by 2 bases and J by 11 bases, and 12 bases separated the two germline ends. The CDR3 nucleotides read TGTGCCAGCAGTTTAGCCGGGGGTGCGGCTTTCTTT. This encodes CASSLAGGAAFF.

The chain joins TRBV7-2 to TRBJ2-7; no firm D call. Trimming took 3 bases from V and 4 from J, leaving 10 bases between them. There are 13 residues in the CDR3. CDR1 is SGHTA, CDR2 FQGNSA, per germline. CDR3 region: CASSFGVSYEQYF. In DNA, the CDR3 is TGTGCCAGCAGCTTTGGGGTGTCGTACGAGCAGTACTTC.

J is TRBJ1-4 and V is TRBV7-2; D not certain. The ends were cut back, 4 bases at V and 7 bases at J, with 10 bases in the middle. CDR3 length: 13 residues. Germline V gene data show CDR1 as SGHTA and CDR2 as FQGNSA. The CDR3 bases are TGTGCCAGCAGCTCTCTCGAGGCTGAAAAACTGTTTTTT. Protein sequence: CASSSLEAEKLFF.

The J gene is TRBJ2-5, the V gene TRBV19, with 10 bases that match TRBD2. After removal of 5 bases from V and 7 bases from J, the junction contained 10 bases not matched to a gene. Germline V gene sequence: CDR1 LNHDA, CDR2 SQIVND (reference sequence). The CDR3 is 15 residues long. The CDR3 region has the DNA TGTGCCAGTAGTGTACCAGCGGGAGGGCTTCCGACCCAGTACTTC. This encodes CASSVPAGGLPTQYF.